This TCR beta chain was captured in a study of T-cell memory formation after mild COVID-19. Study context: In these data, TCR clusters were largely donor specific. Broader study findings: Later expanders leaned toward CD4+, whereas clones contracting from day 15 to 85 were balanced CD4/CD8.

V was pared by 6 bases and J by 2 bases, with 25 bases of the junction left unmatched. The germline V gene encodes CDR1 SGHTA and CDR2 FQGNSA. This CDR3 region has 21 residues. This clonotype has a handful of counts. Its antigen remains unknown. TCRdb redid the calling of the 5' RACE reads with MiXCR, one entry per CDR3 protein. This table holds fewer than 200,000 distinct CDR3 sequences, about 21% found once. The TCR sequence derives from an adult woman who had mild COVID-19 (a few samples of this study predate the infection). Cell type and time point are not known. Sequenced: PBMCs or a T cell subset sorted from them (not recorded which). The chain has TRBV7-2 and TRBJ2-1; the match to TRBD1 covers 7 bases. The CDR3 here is CASRQDAVGGFHSGPYNEQFF. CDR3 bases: TGTGCCAGCAGGCAAGACGCTGTAGGGGGCTTCCATAGTGGCCCCTACAATGAGCAGTTCTTC.